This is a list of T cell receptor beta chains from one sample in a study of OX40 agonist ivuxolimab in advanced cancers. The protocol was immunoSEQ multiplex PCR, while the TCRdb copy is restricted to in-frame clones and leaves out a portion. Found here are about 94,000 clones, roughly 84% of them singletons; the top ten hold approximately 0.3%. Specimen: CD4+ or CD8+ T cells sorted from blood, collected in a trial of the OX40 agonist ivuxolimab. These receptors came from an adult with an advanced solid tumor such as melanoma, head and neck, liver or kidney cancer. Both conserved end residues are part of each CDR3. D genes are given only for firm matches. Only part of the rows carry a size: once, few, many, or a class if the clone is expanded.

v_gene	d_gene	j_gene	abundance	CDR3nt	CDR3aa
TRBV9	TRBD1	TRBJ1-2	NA	TGTGCCAGCAGCGTAGAGGGGGCCGGATTTCCTAGTGACTATGGCTACACCTTC	CASSVEGAGFPSDYGYTF
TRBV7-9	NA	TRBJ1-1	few	TGTGCCAGCAGCTTAGAAGGCTTTACACACACTGAAGCTTTCTTT	CASSLEGFTHTEAFF
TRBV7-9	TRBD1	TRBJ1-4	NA	TGTGCCAGCAGCTCCAGACAGGGGGTATTGGAAAAACTGTTTTTT	CASSSRQGVLEKLFF
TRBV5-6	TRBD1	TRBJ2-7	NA	TGTGCCAGCAGCTGGGGACAGGGGACAATAGAGCAGTACTTC	CASSWGQGTIEQYF
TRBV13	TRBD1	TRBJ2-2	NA	TGTGCCAGCAGCTTAATCCAGGACAGGGACGCCGGGGAGCTGTTTTTT	CASSLIQDRDAGELFF
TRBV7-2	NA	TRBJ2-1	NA	TGTGCCAGCAGAGGGGGGGGCAATTACAATGAGCAGTTCTTC	CASRGGGNYNEQFF
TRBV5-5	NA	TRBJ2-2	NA	TGTGCCAGCACACTACAGGGTGCCGGGGAGCTGTTTTTT	CASTLQGAGELFF
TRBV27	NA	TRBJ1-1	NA	TGTGCCAGCAGTTCCTACTCACGGGACACTGAAGCTTTCTTT	CASSSYSRDTEAFF
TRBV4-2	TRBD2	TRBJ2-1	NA	TGTGCCAGCAGCTACACCGCTAGCGGGGGGGCCTACAATGAGCAGTTCTTC	CASSYTASGGAYNEQFF
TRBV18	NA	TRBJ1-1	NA	TGTGCCAGCTCACCACGACAGCCCGCGAACACTGAAGCTTTCTTT	CASSPRQPANTEAFF
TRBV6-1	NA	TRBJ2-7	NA	TGTGCCAGCTTAAAAGGTAGAGACTCCTACGAGCAGTACTTC	CASLKGRDSYEQYF
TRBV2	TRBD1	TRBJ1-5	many	TGTGCCAGCAAAGGACAGGGAATTCAGCCCCAGCATTTT	CASKGQGIQPQHF
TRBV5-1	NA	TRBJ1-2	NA	TGCGCCAGCAGCTTGGACAGAACCCCTCCTGATGGCTACACCTTC	CASSLDRTPPDGYTF
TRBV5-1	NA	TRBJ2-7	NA	TGCGCCAGCAGCTCGGGTTACGAGCAGTACTTC	CASSSGYEQYF
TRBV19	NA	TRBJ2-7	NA	TGTGCCAGTAGTAGCCCAGGCGTCCCCTACGAGCAGTACTTC	CASSSPGVPYEQYF
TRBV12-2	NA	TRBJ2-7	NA	TGTGCAAGTCGCTTAGATTGTGGGTTGGATAGGGGGCTCGAGCAGTACTTC	CASRLDCGLDRGLEQYF
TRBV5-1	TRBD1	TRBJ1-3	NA	TGCGCCAGCCGAGGGACAGCGGGAAACACCATATATTTT	CASRGTAGNTIYF
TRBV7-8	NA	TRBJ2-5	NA	TGTGCCAGCAGCTTAGTCCCGCCGGGGCCACAAGAGACCCAGTACTTC	CASSLVPPGPQETQYF
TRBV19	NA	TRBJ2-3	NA	TGTGCCAGTAGATCGATAGGGAGCACAGATACGCAGTATTTT	CASRSIGSTDTQYF
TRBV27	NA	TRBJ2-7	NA	TGTGCCAGCAGTTTATCTTTTGGGGCTCGACTGGCCGAGCAGTACTTC	CASSLSFGARLAEQYF
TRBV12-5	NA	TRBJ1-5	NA	TGTGCTAGTGGTTTGGTACTTGGGGGGGTCAAACAGCCCCAGCATTTT	CASGLVLGGVKQPQHF
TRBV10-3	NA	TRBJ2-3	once	TGTGCCATCAGTCAGGGGGGGGGCCTCTCTCTAGATACGCAGTATTTT	CAISQGGGLSLDTQYF
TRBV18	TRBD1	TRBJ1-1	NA	TGTGCCAGCTCACCCGGGACAGGGGGCTCGGGGGCTGAAGCTTTCTTT	CASSPGTGGSGAEAFF